The 7 T cell receptor beta chains reported below all come from one sample, sequenced in a study of T-cell memory formation after mild COVID-19. TCRdb re-analysed the 5' RACE reads in MiXCR, keeping a single row per CDR3 protein. The data show roughly 300,000 distinct CDR3 sequences, less than 9.5% seen once. Input material: PBMCs or a T cell subset sorted from them (not recorded which). The receptors were sampled from a man between 18 and 35 years old who had mild COVID-19 (a few samples of this study predate the infection). Cell type and time point are not known.

The rearrangement joins TRBV6-2 or TRBV6-3 to TRBJ2-7, with 7 bases identical to TRBD1. V lost 0 bases and J lost 2; bases outside the gene matches: 7. This CDR3 is 16 amino acids long. The germline V gene encodes CDR1 MNHEY and CDR2 SVGEGT. CDR3 sequence: CASSYSMSTGAYEQYV. CDR3 coding DNA: TGTGCCAGCAGTTACTCGATGTCTACAGGGGCCTACGAGCAGTACGTC.

The chain links TRBV7-3 to TRBJ2-3; D is undetermined. The germline V and J ends were trimmed by 5 bases and 6 bases, with 12 bases remaining between them. From germline, CDR1 is SGHTA and CDR2 FQGTGA. This CDR3 is 13 amino acids long. The CDR3 loop is CASSPFGADTQYF. In DNA, the CDR3 is TGTGCCAGCAGCCCTTTCGGCGCGGATACGCAGTATTTT.

The chain recombines TRBV4-1 with TRBJ2-5, with D possibly called TRBD1 or TRBD2 (5 bases each). The V gene's germline CDR1 is MGHRA and CDR2 YSYEKL. There are 14 residues in the CDR3. Deletions cut 0 bases from V and 7 bases from J, with 12 bases between. The CDR3 loop reads CASSQEDKRGTQYF. For the CDR3, the DNA is TGCGCCAGCAGCCAAGAGGACAAGAGGGGGACCCAGTACTTC.

This chain uses TRBV5-1 with TRBJ1-4; D ambiguous. There are 17 residues in the CDR3. Trimming stripped 1 base from V and 0 bases from J, with 13 bases between. Per germline, CDR1 SGHRS and CDR2 YFSETQ. DNA for the CDR3: TGCGCCAGCAGCTTGACGCGGCAGCCAACAACTAATGAAAAACTGTTTTTT. The encoded protein is CASSLTRQPTTNEKLFF.

This clonotype has a handful of counts. The rearrangement uses TRBV5-1 and TRBJ1-6, with 9 bases fitting TRBD1. Germline V CDR1 and CDR2: SGHRS, YFSETQ. CDR3 length: 18 residues. V gave up 5 bases and J gave up 9 bases; unmatched junction bases: 18. CDR3 in DNA: TGCGCCAGCAGATCCGCCACAGGGGGCGGCGGGGATAGTTCACCCCTCCACTTT. This gives the protein CASRSATGGGGDSSPLHF.

This clonotype has at least ten counts. The chain is built from TRBV4-2 and TRBJ1-1; TRBD1 is a possible D gene (5 bases). Deletions cut 4 bases from V and 1 base from J, with 16 bases between. The CDR3 is 16 residues long. The V gene's germline CDR1 is LGHNA and CDR2 YNFKEQ. CDR3 nucleotide sequence: TGTGCCAGCAGCCGCGACGACAGTTACGGGAACACTGAAGCTTTCTTT. Amino acids: CASSRDDSYGNTEAFF.

This clonotype was counted only a few times. The genes are TRBV5-1 and TRBJ1-1; D is unclear. This CDR3 has 11 residues. Germline-derived CDR1 and CDR2 are SGHRS and YFSETQ. V dropped 7 bases and J dropped 3 bases, with 7 bases sitting between them. CDR3 region: CASGRDTEAFF. The CDR3, as DNA: TGCGCCAGCGGACGGGACACTGAAGCTTTCTTT.